This entry describes one T cell receptor beta chain. TCRdb itself ran the 5' RACE reads through MiXCR, one entry per CDR3 protein. Of a few hundred thousand distinct CDR3 sequences in the sample, 15% to 20% are singletons; the top ten hold around 15%. The sample originates from a study of T cells after yellow fever vaccination. The CDR3 length is 14 residues. Unmatched junction bases numbered 8, after V lost 5 bases and J lost 7 bases. Germline assignment: CDR1 MGHDK and CDR2 SYGVNS. The source was PBMCs, collected 15 days after the yellow fever booster vaccination. This sequence originates from a man younger than 40 who received the YFV17D yellow fever vaccine. The chain has TRBV25-1 and TRBJ1-2; 9 bases map to TRBD1. CDR3 sequence: CASSTTGTGFGYTF. CDR3 bases: TGTGCCAGCAGTACAACCGGGACAGGGTTTGGCTACACCTTC.